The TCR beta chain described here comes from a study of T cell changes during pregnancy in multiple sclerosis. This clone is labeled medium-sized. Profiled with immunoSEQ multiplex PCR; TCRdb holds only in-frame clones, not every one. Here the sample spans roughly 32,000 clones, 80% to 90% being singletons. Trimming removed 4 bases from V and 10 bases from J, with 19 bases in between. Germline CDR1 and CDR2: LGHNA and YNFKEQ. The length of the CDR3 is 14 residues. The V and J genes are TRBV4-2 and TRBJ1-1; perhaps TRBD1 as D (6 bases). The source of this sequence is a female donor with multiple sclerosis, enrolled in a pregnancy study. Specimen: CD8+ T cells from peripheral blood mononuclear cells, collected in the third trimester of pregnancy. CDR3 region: CASSRSRGVKLAFF. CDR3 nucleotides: TGTGCCAGCAGCCGGAGCAGGGGCGTTAAGTTAGCTTTCTTT.